Presented here are 8 T cell receptor delta chains from one specimen sequenced in a study of γδ T cells in repeated Plasmodium falciparum infection. TCRdb redid the clone calls on the multiplex PCR reads with CATT. The sample contains around 52,000 delta-chain clones, around 1.7% of which appear only once. Flow sorting of PBMC yielded separate Vgamma9/Vdelta2+ and Vdelta2-negative gammadelta T cell populations for bulk repertoire analysis. The specimen sequenced was gamma-delta T cells from blood. The receptors come from a pool of human donors (malaria-infected and uninfected, not separated).

This clone was detected only a few times. TCRdb pairs this DNA with a much larger clone's protein that differs at residue 18, likely a read error; the protein shown was translated from the DNA. The chain combines TRDV1 with TRDJ1, with 13 bases aligning to TRDD3. Trimming cost V 3 bases and J 10 bases; bases outside gene matches: 26. This CDR3 comprises 21 residues. The V gene's germline CDR1 is TSWWSYY and CDR2 QGS. CDR3 residues: CALGDLDGTGGYAIYTDGLIF. The CDR3 nucleotides read TGTGCTCTTGGGGATCTGGACGGTACTGGGGGATACGCCATATACACCGATGGACTCATCTTT.

This clone qualifies as medium-sized. The junction departs from germline at one end; a sequencing error may be responsible. The chain employs TRDV1 and TRDJ1, with 8 bases lining up with TRDD3. CDR1 is TSWWSYY, CDR2 QGS, per germline. CDR3 length: 19 amino acids. The CDR3 region is CALGLKGREHWGPTHKLIF. CDR3 coding DNA: TGTGCTCTTGGGCTGAAAGGCCGGGAGCACTGGGGGCCCACCCATAAACTCATCTTT.

With regard to this clone: The protein TCRdb gives is from a much larger clone and does not agree with this DNA's translation at residue 19, likely a read error; the protein shown here comes from the DNA. The chain employs TRDV3 and TRDJ1; 9 positions agree with TRDD3. In germline, CDR1 is TVYSNPD, CDR2 GDNSRS (reference sequence). This CDR3 has 21 residues. CDR3 DNA: TGTGCCTCACGGCGCAGGCGGCCTCCAGGGGGATACCTAACGTACACCGATAAACACATCTTT. Its protein is CASRRRRPPGGYLTYTDKHIF.

On this clone itself: A far larger clone differs by one base, so this is likely a read error. The identical CDR3 is also encoded by other nucleotide sequences in the sample. The V call is TRDV1, the J call TRDJ2, with a tentative D call TRDD3 (5 bases). TCRdb gives no J gene; it was assigned here by matching the DNA to germline. Germline V CDR1 and CDR2: TSWWSYY, QGS. The length of the CDR3 is 23 residues. The CDR3 sequence: CALGESTLLYFVRGVLYPAQLFF. For the CDR3, the DNA is TGTGCTCTTGGGGAATCCACCCTGCTTTACTTCGTACGGGGGGTACTTTACCCAGCGCAACTCTTCTTT.

Worth noting for this clone: This DNA's translation and the protein TCRdb lists, from a much larger clone, do not match at residue 21, likely due to a read error; the protein shown is translated from the DNA. This chain connects TRDV3 to TRDJ3; 12 bases line up with TRDD3. Assignment of the J gene here rests on matching the DNA to germline, because TCRdb gives none. Germline loops: CDR1 TVYSNPD, CDR2 GDNSRS (reference sequence). There are 26 residues in the CDR3. The CDR3 bases are TGTGCCCCCTCGGTATTCCGCGCCAGCCAGCGTACTGGGGGATACCCCCTCTCCTGGGACATCCGACAGATGTTTTTC. This codes for CAPSVFRASQRTGGYPLSWDIRQMFF.

To note about this clone: TCRdb records a much larger clone's protein for this DNA, with a difference at residue 16 that likely arises from a read error; the protein given is the translation of the DNA. No J gene was named, though the V gene is TRDV1; TRDD3 was called by the table and not checked on the DNA. Germline CDR1 is TSWWSYY and CDR2 is QGS. This CDR3 region has 18 residues. The CDR3 spells CALTQEGRLGPYTDKPIF. In DNA form, the CDR3 reads TGTGCTCTGACACAAGAGGGAAGACTGGGGCCGTACACCGATAAACCCATCTTT.

This clone turned up a few times. TCRdb shows a much larger clone's protein in place of this DNA's translation, and the two differ at residue 9, likely through a read error; the protein shown is translated from the DNA. This sequence joins TRDV1 and TRDJ1, with TRDD3 matching 13 bases. Because TCRdb records no J gene, it was assigned here through a match of the DNA to germline. There are 22 residues in the CDR3. V lost 3 bases, J lost 2 bases, and 21 bases stayed unmatched. Germline values: CDR1 TSWWSYY, CDR2 QGS. The DNA for the CDR3 is TGTGCTCTTGGGGACCTTATCCTTCGACTTCTACTGGGGGATACGGGGACCGATAAACTCATCTTT. It specifies CALGDLILRLLLGDTGTDKLIF.

This clone was counted between two and nine times. TCRdb shows a much larger clone's protein in place of this DNA's translation, and the two differ at residue 3, likely through a read error; the protein shown is translated from the DNA. This chain joins TRDV1 and TRDJ1; 9 bases map to TRDD3. TCRdb is silent on the J gene; assignment here came from matching the DNA to germline. CDR3 length: 20 residues. CDR1 is TSWWSYY, CDR2 QGS, per germline. V dropped 10 bases and J dropped 9; count of bases not matched to a gene: 33. CDR3 DNA sequence: TGTGCTCCTGATCTACGGTGGGTACTGGGGGACCCCTATCTCACCGCAGAACTCATCTTT. It yields the protein CAPDLRWVLGDPYLTAELIF.